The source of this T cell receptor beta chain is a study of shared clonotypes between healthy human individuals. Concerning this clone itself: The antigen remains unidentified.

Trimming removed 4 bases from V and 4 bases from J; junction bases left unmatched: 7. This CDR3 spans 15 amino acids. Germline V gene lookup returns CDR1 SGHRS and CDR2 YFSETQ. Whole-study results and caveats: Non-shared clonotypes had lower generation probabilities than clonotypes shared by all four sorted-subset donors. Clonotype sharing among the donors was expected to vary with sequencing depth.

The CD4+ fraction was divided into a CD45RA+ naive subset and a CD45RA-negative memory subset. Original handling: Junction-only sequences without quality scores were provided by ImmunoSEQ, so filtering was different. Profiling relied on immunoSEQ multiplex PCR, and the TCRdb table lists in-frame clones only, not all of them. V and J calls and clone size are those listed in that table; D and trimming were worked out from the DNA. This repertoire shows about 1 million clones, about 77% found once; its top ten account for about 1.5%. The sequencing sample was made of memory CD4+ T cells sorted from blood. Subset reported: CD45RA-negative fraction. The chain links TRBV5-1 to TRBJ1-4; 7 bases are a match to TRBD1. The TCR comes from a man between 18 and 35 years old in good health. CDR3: CASSHGQADNEKLFF. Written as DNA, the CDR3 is TGCGCCAGCAGCCACGGACAGGCCGATAATGAAAAACTGTTTTTT.